The 4 T cell receptor beta chains below were found in one sample sequenced in a study of shared clonotypes between healthy human individuals. The assay was immunoSEQ multiplex PCR, and TCRdb's table has in-frame clones only and misses some. This table holds 1.4 million to 1.5 million clones, 95% to 97% found once. Material for sequencing was naive CD4+ T cells sorted from blood. Subset denoted: CD45RA+ positively selected. The receptors shown here come from a man aged 25 to 40 in good health.

The genes are TRBV5-4 and TRBJ1-1, with D possibly being TRBD1 (5 bases). The germline CDR1 and CDR2 sequences are SGHNT and YYREEE (reference sequence). V was trimmed by 3 bases and J by 6 bases, leaving 9 bases between them. This CDR3 has 12 residues. The CDR3 DNA is TGTGCCAGCAGCTCCTCGGGGCCTGAAGCTTTCTTT. Translation gives CASSSSGPEAFF. Full variable domain (outside the CDR3, taken from reference TRBV5-4 and TRBJ1-1): ETGVTQSPTHLIKTRGQQVTLRCSSQSGHNTVSWYQQALGQGPQFIFQYYREEENGRGNFPPRFSGLQFPNYSSELNVNALELDDSALYLCASSSSGPEAFFGQGTRLTVV.

The gene calls are TRBV2 and TRBJ1-4; TRBD1 matches at 7 bases. The CDR3 sequence is 14 residues long. V was pared by 8 bases and J by 4 bases, with 7 bases of the junction left unmatched. Germline lookup yields CDR1 SNHLY and CDR2 FYNNEI. DNA for the CDR3: TGTGCCAGCCTTGACAGGGCCCGTAATGAAAAACTGTTTTTT. As protein: CASLDRARNEKLFF. Drawing the rest from reference TRBV2 and TRBJ1-4, the complete variable domain is EPEVTQTPSHQVTQMGQEVILRCVPISNHLYFYWYRQILGQKVEFLVSFYNNEISEKSEIFDDQFSVERPDGSNFTLKIRSTKLEDSAMYFCASLDRARNEKLFFGSGTQLSVL.

The rearrangement uses TRBV18 and TRBJ2-7, with D maybe TRBD2 (6 bases). Trimming took 3 bases from V and 3 from J, leaving 18 bases between them. CDR3 length equals 16 residues. In germline, CDR1 is KGHSH, CDR2 LQKENI. CDR3 protein: CASSPFGLGRNYEQYF. CDR3 coding DNA: TGTGCCAGCTCACCCTTTGGGTTGGGGAGGAACTACGAGCAGTACTTC.

In its sample, this clone was seen once. V gene TRBV19 combines with J gene TRBJ1-5; 10 bases agree with TRBD1. Germline CDR1 LNHDA, CDR2 SQIVND (reference sequence). V was clipped by 5 bases and J by 7 bases; unmatched bases: 8. CDR3 length: 15 residues. The CDR3 DNA follows: TGTGCCAGTAGTCTGACAGGGGGCAAGGAACAGCCCCAGCATTTT. It specifies CASSLTGGKEQPQHF. Drawing the rest from reference TRBV19 and TRBJ1-5, the complete variable domain is DGGITQSPKYLFRKEGQNVTLSCEQNLNHDAMYWYRQDPGQGLRLIYYSQIVNDFQKGDIAEGYSVSREKKESFPLTVTSAQKNPTAFYLCASSLTGGKEQPQHFGDGTRLSIL.